These 8 T cell receptor beta chains share one sample of origin, sequenced in a study of breast tumors, draining lymph nodes, adjacent tissues. TCRdb processed the multiplex PCR reads anew with MiXCR; each CDR3 protein has one entry. The sample carries approximately 280,000 distinct CDR3 sequences, 30% to 35% recorded once. Breast cancer patients provided tissue from their axillary draining lymph nodes. Material: axillary lymph node tissue. The receptors originated from a female donor with breast cancer. Some clones in this sample may be carry-over from other donors' samples.

The chain links TRBV27 to TRBJ2-2, with 7 bases identical to TRBD1. The V segment lost 7 bases and the J segment 7 bases; nucleotides outside the gene matches: 15. The germline V gene encodes CDR1 MNHEY and CDR2 SMNVEV (reference sequence). The CDR3 spans 16 residues. The CDR3 nucleotides are TGTGCCAGCAAGAAAACAGGGGACGTGAAGGACGGGGAGCTGTTTTTT. Protein product: CASKKTGDVKDGELFF.

This clonotype was seen ten or more times. V and J are TRBV2 and TRBJ2-2; 10 bases fit TRBD2. The ends lost 2 bases at V and 4 bases at J; junction bases unmatched: 10. This CDR3 region has 18 residues. Germline CDR1 reads SNHLY; CDR2 reads FYNNEI. As DNA, the CDR3 is TGTGCCAGCAGTGAATTTGGCCCACTAGCGGGAAGCACCGGGGAGCTGTTTTTT. Protein sequence: CASSEFGPLAGSTGELFF.

The chain uses TRBV7-2 and TRBJ2-5; D uncertain. Germline V lookup: CDR1 SGHTA, CDR2 FQGNSA. V lost 7 bases, J lost 1 base, and 10 bases lay in between. The CDR3 extends over 13 amino acids. The DNA of the CDR3 is TGTGCCAGCATCCCCGGAGCCCAAGAGACCCAGTACTTC. Translated: CASIPGAQETQYF.

This clonotype was seen at least ten times. Its ends do not fully match the called genes, so a read error is possible. The V and J genes are TRBV10-2 and TRBJ2-1, with a possible D match to TRBD2 (6 bases). The germline V gene encodes CDR1 WSHSY and CDR2 SAAADI. The CDR3 is 11 residues long. This chain's CDR3 is CASSERGTLVF. The CDR3 DNA is TGCGCCAGCAGTGAGCGCGGGACCCTGGTCTTC.

The V and J genes are TRBV28 and TRBJ2-2; TRBD2 aligns across 8 bases. The V segment lost 0 bases and the J segment 7 bases; nucleotides outside the gene matches: 4. Germline V gives CDR1 MDHEN, CDR2 SYDVKM. The CDR3 sequence is 15 residues long. The CDR3 sequence is CASSLWSGSVGELFF. The CDR3 DNA is TGTGCCAGCAGTTTATGGAGCGGGAGTGTCGGGGAGCTGTTTTTT.

Many counts were recorded for this clonotype. The rearrangement uses TRBV4-3 and TRBJ2-2; D gene unclear. Germline V gene data show CDR1 as LGHNA and CDR2 as YSLEER. V lost 7 bases and J lost 4, with 13 bases in between. There are 14 residues in the CDR3. The CDR3 DNA reads TGCGCCAGCATGCGGTCCCCGGGCACCGGGGAGCTGTTTTTT. Protein product: CASMRSPGTGELFF.

Comments on this clonotype: The CDR3 end shows no conserved phenylalanine or tryptophan, and so a read error is likely. The DNA is left out, because the CDR3 cannot be placed on it with certainty; the CDR3 is given as TCRdb lists it. V is TRBV3-1 and J is TRBJ2-7; the table's D call TRBD2 went unverified against the DNA. The CDR3 spans 9 amino acids, including both terminal residues. Germline V gene sequence: CDR1 LGHDT, CDR2 YNNKEL (reference sequence). The CDR3 loop reads CASSPGLAG.

This clonotype occurred many times. V usage is TRBV30 and J usage is TRBJ1-5; D unresolved. V shed 0 bases and J shed 2 bases, with 8 bases lying between them. The CDR3 has 14 residues. Per the germline V gene, CDR1 is GTSNPN and CDR2 is SVGIG (reference sequence). CDR3 amino acids: CAWSVRLGNQPQHF. CDR3 nucleotide sequence: TGTGCCTGGAGTGTACGGTTGGGCAATCAGCCCCAGCATTTT.